The 11 T cell receptor beta chains in this list originate from one sample, sequenced in a study of blood T cell repertoires in COVID-19 (dated by TCRdb to 2019 to 2021). To prepare the library, the immunoSEQ multiplex PCR assay was applied. The table was pulled from immuneACCESS by TCRdb, which kept in-frame rearrangements only. Such tables lose some clones; where checked, under half of the loss comes from unresolved V genes, and the rest has no known cause. Here the sample has approximately 240,000 clones; roughly 90% occur a single time. The ten largest clones take up 2% to 2.5% of the sample. The sample consisted of peripheral blood. Receptors originate from a woman in her 40s who had recovered from COVID-19.

The J gene is TRBJ1-1, the V gene TRBV15, with D uncertain. Trimming took 0 bases from V and 7 from J, leaving 12 bases between them. CDR1 and CDR2 from the germline V gene are LNHNV and YYDKDF (reference sequence). The CDR3 length is 14 residues. In nucleotides, the CDR3 is TGTGCCACCAGCAGAGATAGTTTCCGTGGTGAAGCTTTCTTT. This gives the protein CATSRDSFRGEAFF.

The V call is TRBV18, the J call TRBJ1-2; D unresolved. Germline CDR1 reads KGHSH; CDR2 reads LQKENI. The CDR3 runs to 16 residues. Trimming took 2 bases from V and 3 from J, leaving 16 bases between them. The CDR3 here is CASSPSQFFGYYGYTF. The CDR3 nucleotides are TGTGCCAGCTCACCATCCCAATTTTTCGGGTACTATGGCTACACCTTC.

The V and J genes are TRBV19 and TRBJ2-5; D is uncertain. Germline CDR1 is LNHDA and CDR2 is SQIVND (reference sequence). The ends were cut back, 3 bases at V and 1 base at J, with 9 bases in the middle. The CDR3 length is 14 residues. The CDR3 nucleotides are TGTGCCAGTAGTATCGGCCCGGGCCAAGAGACCCAGTACTTC. As protein: CASSIGPGQETQYF.

This sequence joins TRBV11-3 and TRBJ2-7, with 9 bases matching TRBD2. This CDR3 is built from 15 residues. V trimming: 1 base; J trimming: 2 bases; junction bases outside the gene matches: 3. Germline V gene sequence: CDR1 SGHNT, CDR2 YENEEA. The CDR3 DNA reads TGTGCCAGCAGCTTAGCTAGCGGGAACCCCTACGAGCAGTACTTC. This sequence encodes CASSLASGNPYEQYF.

This chain uses TRBV4-1 with TRBJ1-1, with D possibly matching TRBD1 (5 bases). The CDR3 has 16 amino acids. Deletions cut 1 base from V and 1 base from J, with 13 bases between. The germline V gene encodes CDR1 MGHRA and CDR2 YSYEKL. CDR3 coding DNA: TGCGCCAGCAGCCAAGGGAGGGGTACAGGGAACACTGAAGCTTTCTTT. It encodes CASSQGRGTGNTEAFF.

The chain has TRBV9 and TRBJ1-4, with 7 bases fitting TRBD1. The V gene end was trimmed by 0 bases and the J gene end by 5 bases; junction bases not matched to a gene: 10. CDR1 SGDLS and CDR2 YYNGEE come from the germline V gene. This CDR3 region has 17 residues. CDR3 sequence (DNA): TGTGCCAGCAGCGTAGCTCCCCCCGGGACAGTCAATGAAAAACTGTTTTTT. Amino acid sequence: CASSVAPPGTVNEKLFF. The full variable domain, with the rest looked up from reference TRBV9 and TRBJ1-4, is DSGVTQTPKHLITATGQRVTLRCSPRSGDLSVYWYQQSLDQGLQFLIQYYNGEERAKGNILERFSAQQFPDLHSELNLSSLELGDSALYFCASSVAPPGTVNEKLFFGSGTQLSVL.

The gene calls are TRBV7-6 and TRBJ2-5; 12 bases match TRBD1. Per germline, CDR1 SGHVS and CDR2 FNYEAQ. Unmatched junction bases numbered 5, after V lost 5 bases and J lost 1 base. This CDR3 spans 16 amino acids. CDR3 region: CASSAGQGALQETQYF. The CDR3, as DNA: TGTGCCAGCAGCGCGGGACAGGGGGCCCTCCAAGAGACCCAGTACTTC.

The chain couples TRBV9 to TRBJ2-5; D gene ambiguous. Trimming stripped 4 bases from V and 2 bases from J, with 15 bases between. This CDR3 has 15 amino acids. The V gene's germline CDR1 is SGDLS and CDR2 YYNGEE. This CDR3 is CASSSHPAGQETQYF. The CDR3 DNA is TGTGCCAGCAGCTCCCACCCAGCAGGACAAGAGACCCAGTACTTC.

CDR3 amino acids: CASSWGAGGGTDTQYF. DNA for the CDR3: TGTGCCAGCAGCTGGGGAGCGGGAGGGGGCACAGATACGCAGTATTTT. This sequence joins TRBV11-2 and TRBJ2-3; TRBD2 aligns across 10 bases. V shed 4 bases, J shed 1 base, and the junction held 5 bases outside the gene matches. The CDR3 has 16 residues. The germline V gene has CDR1 SGHAT and CDR2 FQNNGV.

V gene TRBV4-1 combines with J gene TRBJ2-1, with a weak D call TRBD2 (6 bases). This CDR3 region has 16 residues. V lost 4 bases, J lost 3 bases, and 16 bases lay in between. Germline CDR1 MGHRA, CDR2 YSYEKL. As DNA, the CDR3 is TGCGCCAGCAGCCGAGAGCGGGTTAGTAACTACAATGAGCAGTTCTTC. Amino acids: CASSRERVSNYNEQFF.

This sequence joins TRBV3-1 (or the pseudogene TRBV3-2) and TRBJ2-7; the match to TRBD1 covers 8 bases. V gave up 6 bases and J gave up 1 base; unmatched junction bases: 11. The germline gives CDR1 LGHDT, CDR2 YNNKEL (reference sequence). This CDR3 comprises 16 residues. In DNA, the CDR3 is TGTGCCAGCAGAACCAGGTGGACAGGGAGATCCTACGAGCAGTACTTC. As protein: CASRTRWTGRSYEQYF.